This T cell receptor beta chain was observed in a study of control samples from healthy donors and cancer patients. Trimming cost V 6 bases and J 0 bases, with 11 bases left between them. Germline V gene sequence: CDR1 MNHEY, CDR2 SVGAGI. This CDR3 is 14 amino acids long. Here immunoSEQ multiplex PCR was the method, and the copy in TCRdb shows in-frame clones only, minus some. The sample shows about 140,000 clones, about 89% of them seen only once. The TCR sequence derives from a man between 18 and 29 years old in good health. The specimen sequenced was blood. The genes are TRBV6-5 and TRBJ2-5; D perhaps matches TRBD2 (5 bases). In DNA, the CDR3 is TGTGCCAGCAGAACGGGGTGGTACCAAGAGACCCAGTACTTC. Translating gives CASRTGWYQETQYF.